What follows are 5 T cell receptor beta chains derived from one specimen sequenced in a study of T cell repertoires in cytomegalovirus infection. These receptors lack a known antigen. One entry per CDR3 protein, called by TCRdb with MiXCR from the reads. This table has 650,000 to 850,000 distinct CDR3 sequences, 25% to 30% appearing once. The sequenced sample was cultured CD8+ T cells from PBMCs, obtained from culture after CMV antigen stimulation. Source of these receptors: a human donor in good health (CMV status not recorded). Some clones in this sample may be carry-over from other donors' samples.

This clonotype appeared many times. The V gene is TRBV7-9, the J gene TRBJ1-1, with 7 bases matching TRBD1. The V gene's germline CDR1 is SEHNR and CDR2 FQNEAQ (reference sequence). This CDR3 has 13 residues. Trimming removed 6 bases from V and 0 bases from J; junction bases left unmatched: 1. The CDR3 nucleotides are TGTGCCAGCAGGACAGGGCTGAACACTGAAGCTTTCTTT. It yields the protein CASRTGLNTEAFF. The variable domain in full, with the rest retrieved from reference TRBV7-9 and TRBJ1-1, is DTGVSQNPRHKITKRGQNVTFRCDPISEHNRLYWYRQTLGQGPEFLTYFQNEAQLEKSRLLSDRFSAERPKGSFSTLEIQRTEQGDSAMYLCASRTGLNTEAFFGQGTRLTVV.

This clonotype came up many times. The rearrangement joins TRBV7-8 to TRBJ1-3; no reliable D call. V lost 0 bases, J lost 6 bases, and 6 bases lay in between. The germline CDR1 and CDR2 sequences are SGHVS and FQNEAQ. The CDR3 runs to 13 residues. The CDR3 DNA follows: TGTGCCAGCAGCTTAGCGGGCGAAAACACCATATATTTT. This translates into CASSLAGENTIYF.

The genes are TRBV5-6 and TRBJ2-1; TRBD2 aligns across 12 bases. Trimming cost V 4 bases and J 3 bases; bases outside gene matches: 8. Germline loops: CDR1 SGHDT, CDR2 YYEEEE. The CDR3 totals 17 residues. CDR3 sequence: CASSTMTSGGYYNEQFF. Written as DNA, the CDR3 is TGTGCCAGCAGCACCATGACTAGCGGGGGATACTACAATGAGCAGTTCTTC.

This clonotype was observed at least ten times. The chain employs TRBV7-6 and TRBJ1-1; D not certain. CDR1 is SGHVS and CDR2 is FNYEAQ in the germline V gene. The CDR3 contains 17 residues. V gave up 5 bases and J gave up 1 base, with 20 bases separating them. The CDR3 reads CASSLRYGITSNTEAFF. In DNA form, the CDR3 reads TGTGCCAGCAGCCTGAGGTACGGCATTACATCGAACACTGAAGCTTTCTTT.

The CDR3 here is CASSLVAVQSPNTEAFF. In nucleotides, the CDR3 is TGTGCCAGCAGCTTAGTGGCGGTCCAGTCCCCCAACACTGAAGCTTTCTTT. The rearrangement joins TRBV7-9 to TRBJ1-1, with D uncertain. This CDR3 comprises 17 residues. Germline V gene data show CDR1 as SEHNR and CDR2 as FQNEAQ (reference sequence). The V and J ends lost 1 base and 2 bases respectively, with 17 bases between them.